This T cell receptor (beta chain) appears in the sequencing data of a study of long-term antiretroviral therapy in people with HIV. Whole-study context: Specimens dating back about a decade before the 2015 immediate-ART recommendation are the oldest included.

Running of the v3.0 immunoSEQ assay took place at survey level. Sequenced by immunoSEQ multiplex PCR; TCRdb stores in-frame clones only, minus some. The sample holds over 15,000 clones, approximately 95% seen once. This clone has only a few counts. Germline CDR1 and CDR2: SGHTA and FQGNSA. The V end was cut by 4 bases, the J end by 3 bases, with 10 bases between. The CDR3 is 13 residues long. Clinicians in the United States treated all participants with HIV. This receptor was taken from a man between 25 and 39 years old with HIV. The V and J genes are TRBV7-2 and TRBJ2-7, with D perhaps assigned TRBD1 or TRBD2 (5 bases each). Material: unsorted PBMCs, obtained 10 to 12 years after starting antiretroviral therapy. CDR3 DNA sequence: TGTGCCAGCAGCTCGGGACCGAACTACGAGCAGTACTTC. This encodes CASSSGPNYEQYF. Using reference TRBV7-2 and TRBJ2-7 for the parts outside the CDR3, the full variable domain is GAGVSQSPSNKVTEKGKDVELRCDPISGHTALYWYRQSLGQGLEFLIYFQGNSAPDKSGLPSDRFSAERTGGSVSTLTIQRTQQEDSAVYLCASSSGPNYEQYFGPGTRLTVT.